This T cell receptor (beta chain) was captured in a study of molecular identifiers for immune sequencing clone quantification (dated by TCRdb to the late 2010s). In terms of the full investigation: For a replicate experiment, the RNA from either around 20,000 or 100,000 naive CD8 T cells was divided into five aliquots, and four of those aliquots went on to sequencing. This methods study used CD8 T cells to benchmark TCR RNA copy counting and molecular-identifier clustering-based TCR repertoire sequencing (MIDCIRS). Beyond this particular receptor, the publication reports: Approximately 3 recovered TCR RNA copies per cell were obtained by modeling, versus roughly 10 by digital PCR, implying a capture efficiency of about 30%. Identical TCR molecules sharing a barcode could cause highly expanded clone sizes to be underestimated. Clones above 20 RNA copies held over 98% of molecules in CMV-specific effector cells but under 1% in naive cells. Spiked-in Jurkat TCR RNA equal to a single cell's worth was reported to be detectable even within 1,200,000 naive CD8 T cells. When barcode sub-clustering was omitted, TCR diversity was inflated by chimeric consensus sequences, with chimeras reaching as high as 47%. Naive libraries contained spiked-in Jurkat TCR RNA (roughly 10 copies' worth), which is not part of the donor repertoire.

This clonotype was observed at least ten times. There is no known antigen for this receptor. There are no base qualities to consult, and no much larger clone falls within one base. The CDR3 starts with the cysteine, ends with the phenylalanine, and has 19 residues. Only CDR3 DNA remains: 57 bases, in frame from the first base. The CDR1 and CDR2 encoded by the germline V gene are MNHEY and SVGEGT. V is reduced by 4 bases and J by 1 base, leaving a spacing of 20 bases between them. Library prep was done by PCR. TCRdb lists the instrument as Illumina HiSeq 4000. Bulk TCR libraries were generated as previously described, with the TCR primers listed in Table S5 used. Total RNA was purified with the Qiagen AllPrep DNA/RNA kit. Reads from multiple sequencing runs of the same library were pooled before analysis. In the authors' own workflow: Only reads with exact TCR constant sequence were kept, trimmed to 150 nt, and grouped by their 12-nt molecular barcodes. Reads in each barcode group were sub-clustered using a 15% Levenshtein threshold, and a quality-weighted consensus sequence was built for each RNA molecule. Non-functional sequences were filtered out, along with any lower-count sequence sitting one edit away from another sequence. Based on a fit of two negative binomial distributions, barcode sub-clusters having less than 20% of the maximum read count were discarded. The public reads were quality trimmed at Q25 with fastp and then assembled into clones with MiXCR by TCRdb, keeping productive beta chains. Every distinct CDR3 protein forms one entry, paired with its most common genes and DNA. The V and J calls were determined by TCRdb, not by the authors. The sample contains 460,000 or so distinct CDR3 sequences, about a fifth of them found a single time. The ten largest clonotypes hold 0.84% of the sample.

Libraries of naive CD8 T cells were generated from around 20,000 to 1,000,000 sorted cells, with 10%, 30% or 50% of the purified RNA used. Naive CD8 T cells, defined as CD8+CD4-CCR7+CD45RA+, were FACS-sorted into RLT Plus buffer on a BD FACSAria II. Detection sensitivity was tested by spiking Jurkat RNA equal to 9 to 10 TCR copies' worth into samples containing roughly 19,000-1,000,000 naive CD8 T cells. Enrichment of CD8 T cells was done with RosetteSep CD8+ T Cell Enrichment Cocktail plus Ficoll-Paque, and ACK red cell lysis came afterward. This TCR came from a human donor in good health. Some libraries in this study had Jurkat cell RNA spiked in. Recombination joined TRBV6-2 or TRBV6-3 with TRBJ2-6, with the D gene call left open. The sequencing sample was made of naive CD8+ T cells from blood, with Jurkat cell RNA spiked in. The cell subset or site label, read with the paper, signifies: FACS-sorted CD8+CD4-CCR7+CD45RA+ naive T cells. The CDR3 region has the sequence CASSSRIGPDLSGANVLTF. The DNA sequence is as follows: TGTGCCAGCAGTTCCCGTATCGGGCCCGATCTATCTGGGGCCAACGTCCTGACTTTC.